A single sample is the source of the 10 T cell receptor beta chains below, sequenced in a study of shared T cell receptors in the human thymus. Libraries were prepared by immunoSEQ multiplex PCR; TCRdb keeps only in-frame clonotypes and omits some of them. The sample includes under 850,000 clones, roughly 90% of them seen just once. These data also formed part of another study, on human thymus T cells.

What was sequenced was thymocytes. Every receptor here comes from a boy under two years old with a congenital heart defect.

The CDR3 DNA reads as TGTGCCAGCAGCCGGGGGACTAGCGGGAGCGGGTTCGGGTCAGATACGCAGTATTTT. Its translation is CASSRGTSGSGFGSDTQYF. The chain carries TRBV13 and TRBJ2-3; 14 bases are a match to TRBD2. This CDR3 is 19 amino acids long. Unmatched junction bases numbered 14, after V lost 5 bases and J lost 4 bases. From germline, CDR1 is PRHDT and CDR2 FYEKMQ (reference sequence). Full variable domain (remainder filled in from reference TRBV13 and TRBJ2-3): AAGVIQSPRHLIKEKRETATLKCYPIPRHDTVYWYQQGPGQDPQFLISFYEKMQSDKGSIPDRFSAQQFSDYHSELNMSSLELGDSALYFCASSRGTSGSGFGSDTQYFGPGTRLTVL.

This chain uses TRBV5-5 with TRBJ2-4; maybe TRBD1 (6 bases). This CDR3 spans 19 amino acids. Trimming removed 1 base from V and 1 base from J, with 21 bases in between. Germline lookup yields CDR1 SGHKS and CDR2 YYEKEE (reference sequence). CDR3 sequence: CASSLTVPDRPFAKNIQYF. The CDR3 coding sequence is TGTGCCAGCAGCTTGACCGTACCGGACAGACCTTTTGCCAAAAACATTCAGTACTTC.

Only one count was recorded for this clone. The genes are TRBV29-1 and TRBJ2-5, with D possibly TRBD1 on 5 matching bases. Germline CDR1 and CDR2: SQVTM and ANQGSEA. CDR3 length: 17 residues. The V end lost 7 bases, the J end lost 1 base, and 25 bases lay between the germline ends. This chain's CDR3 is CSATDIPRKGAQETQYF. DNA for the CDR3: TGCAGCGCTACGGACATTCCCCGAAAAGGTGCCCAAGAGACCCAGTACTTC.

The gene calls are TRBV27 and TRBJ1-2, with D maybe TRBD1 (5 bases). The CDR3 totals 16 residues. V was cut by 1 base and J by 1 base, with 13 bases left in between. CDR1 and CDR2 (germline): MNHEY, SMNVEV (reference sequence). In DNA, the CDR3 is TGTGCCAGCAGTTTATTATTGGGGCACCTTAACTATGGCTACACCTTC. Protein product: CASSLLLGHLNYGYTF.

The chain recombines TRBV30 with TRBJ1-2, with D hard to call. Germline CDR1 reads GTSNPN; CDR2 reads SVGIG (reference sequence). This CDR3 spans 20 amino acids. V gave up 0 bases and J gave up 7 bases, with 33 bases separating them. The CDR3 spells CAWSVRRIQSPHSNEIGYTF. The CDR3, as DNA: TGTGCCTGGAGTGTTCGGAGGATACAGTCCCCCCACTCTAACGAGATTGGCTACACCTTC.

J is TRBJ2-3 and V is TRBV6-5; D is perhaps TRBD2 (5 bases). This CDR3 has 16 amino acids. Trimming stripped 0 bases from V and 10 bases from J, with 20 bases between. Germline V lookup: CDR1 MNHEY, CDR2 SVGAGI. The CDR3 region is CASSYSHKLIGKAQYF. In nucleotides, the CDR3 is TGTGCCAGCAGTTACTCGCATAAGTTGATCGGGAAGGCGCAGTATTTT.

The chain joins TRBV29-1 to TRBJ2-7; weak D call: TRBD2 (5 bases). This CDR3 comprises 14 residues. Deletions cut 5 bases from V and 2 bases from J, with 16 bases between. The V gene's germline CDR1 is SQVTM and CDR2 ANQGSEA. The CDR3 reads CSVCDAGRAYEQYF. The CDR3 region has the DNA TGCAGCGTTTGTGACGCGGGCAGAGCCTACGAGCAGTACTTC.

The chain has TRBV6-5 and TRBJ2-5; 11 bases fit TRBD1. Germline trimming cut 6 bases from V and 3 bases from J; bases unmatched to any gene: 6. Germline assignment: CDR1 MNHEY and CDR2 SVGAGI. The CDR3 length is 15 residues. This CDR3 is CASRPPGQGEETQYF. Here the CDR3 DNA reads TGTGCCAGCAGACCCCCGGGACAGGGGGAAGAGACCCAGTACTTC.

This chain links TRBV5-1 with TRBJ2-1; a weak D match, TRBD2 (6 bases). From germline, CDR1 is SGHRS and CDR2 YFSETQ. The CDR3 consists of 15 residues. Trimming took off 1 base at V and 7 bases at J, with 15 bases between the two ends. CDR3 coding DNA: TGCGCCAGCAGCTTGCGCTGGCGGGATCGGAATGAGCAGTTCTTC. Translating it yields CASSLRWRDRNEQFF.

The chain recombines TRBV27 with TRBJ2-7; TRBD2 matches at 10 bases. The CDR3 consists of 15 residues. Germline V CDR1 and CDR2: MNHEY, SMNVEV (reference sequence). The junction had 4 bases not matched to a gene; V was cut back by 3 bases and J by 2 bases. The CDR3 bases are TGTGCCAGCAGTTTCCGGACTAGCGGACCCTACGAGCAGTACTTC. Protein sequence: CASSFRTSGPYEQYF.